The T cell receptor (beta chain) described here comes from a study of cytomegalovirus exposure and HLA in healthy donors. 60 Vbeta and 13 Jbeta primers were used in PCR. TCRdb's table, derived via immunoSEQ multiplex PCR, lists solely in-frame clones and lacks some. The profile shows about 210,000 clones, just under 80% of them singletons. The V gene's germline CDR1 is MGHRA and CDR2 YSYEKL. There are 15 residues in the CDR3. Trimming took off 0 bases at V and 6 bases at J, with 12 bases between the two ends. Broader study findings: Later analysis suggested most CMV-associated TCR beta chains were HLA-restricted. In an earlier analysis, in 620 or so donors, most V segments appeared productive either ~87% or ~30% of the time. Reportedly, HLA-A and HLA-B alleles of most subjects were accurately predicted from TCR beta.

This clone was seen once. Its antigen is not known. The J gene is TRBJ1-5, the V gene TRBV4-1; tentatively, D is TRBD1 (5 bases). The clonotype comes from a boy younger than 18 in good health and CMV-seronegative. What was sequenced was PBMCs. The CDR3 DNA reads TGCGCCAGCAGCCAAGATATAGGGACTAGTCAGCCCCAGCATTTT. It specifies CASSQDIGTSQPQHF.